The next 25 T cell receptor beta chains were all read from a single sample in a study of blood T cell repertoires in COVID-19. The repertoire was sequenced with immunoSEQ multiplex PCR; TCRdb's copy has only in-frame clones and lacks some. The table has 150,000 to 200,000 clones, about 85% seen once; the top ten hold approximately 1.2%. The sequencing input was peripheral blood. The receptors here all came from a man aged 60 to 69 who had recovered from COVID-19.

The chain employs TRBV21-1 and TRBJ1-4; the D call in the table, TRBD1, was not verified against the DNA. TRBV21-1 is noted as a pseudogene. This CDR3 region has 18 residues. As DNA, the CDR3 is TGTGCCAGCAGCACCCCGCCCCGGGACAGGGCATCTAATGAAAAACTGTTTTTT. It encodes CASSTPPRDRASNEKLFF.

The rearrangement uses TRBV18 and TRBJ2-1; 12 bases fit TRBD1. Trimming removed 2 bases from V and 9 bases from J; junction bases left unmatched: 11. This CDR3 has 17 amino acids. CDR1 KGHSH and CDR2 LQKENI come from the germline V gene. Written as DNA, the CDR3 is TGTGCCAGCTCACCATATCTGGGACAGGGGGCTGCGGTTGAGCAGTTCTTC. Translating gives CASSPYLGQGAAVEQFF. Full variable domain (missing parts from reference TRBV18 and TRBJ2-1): NAGVMQNPRHLVRRRGQEARLRCSPMKGHSHVYWYRQLPEEGLKFMVYLQKENIIDESGMPKERFSAEFPKEGPSILRIQQVVRGDSAAYFCASSPYLGQGAAVEQFFGPGTRLTVL.

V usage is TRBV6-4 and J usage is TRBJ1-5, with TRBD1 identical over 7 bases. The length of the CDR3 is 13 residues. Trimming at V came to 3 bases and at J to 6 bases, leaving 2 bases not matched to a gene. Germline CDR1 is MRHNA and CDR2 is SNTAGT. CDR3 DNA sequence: TGTGCCAGCAGTGAAAACAGGGGTCAGCCCCAGCATTTT. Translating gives CASSENRGQPQHF.

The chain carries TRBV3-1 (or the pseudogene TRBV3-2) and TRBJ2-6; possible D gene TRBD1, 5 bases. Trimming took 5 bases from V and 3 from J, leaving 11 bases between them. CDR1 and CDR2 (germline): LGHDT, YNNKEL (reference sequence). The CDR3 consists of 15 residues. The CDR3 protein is CASSERGSGANVLTF. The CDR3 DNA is TGTGCCAGCAGCGAAAGGGGTAGTGGGGCCAACGTCCTGACTTTC.

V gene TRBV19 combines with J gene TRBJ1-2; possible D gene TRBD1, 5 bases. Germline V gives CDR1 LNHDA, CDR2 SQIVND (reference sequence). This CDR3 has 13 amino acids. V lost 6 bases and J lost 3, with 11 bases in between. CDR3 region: CASSLSGDYGYTF. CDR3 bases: TGTGCCAGTAGCCTATCGGGGGACTATGGCTACACCTTC.

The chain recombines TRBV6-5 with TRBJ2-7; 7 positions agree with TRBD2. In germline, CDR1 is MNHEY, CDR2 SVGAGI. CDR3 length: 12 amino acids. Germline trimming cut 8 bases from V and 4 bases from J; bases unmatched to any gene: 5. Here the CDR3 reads CASAGENYEQYF. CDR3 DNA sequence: TGTGCCAGCGCGGGGGAAAATTACGAGCAGTACTTC.

Here the CDR3 DNA reads TGTGCCAGCTCACGGGGGACAGATGCCCGGGGCGAGCAGTACTTC. This gives the protein CASSRGTDARGEQYF. The V and J genes are TRBV18 and TRBJ2-7; 7 bases align to TRBD1. Trimming cost V 4 bases and J 6 bases; bases outside gene matches: 12. CDR3 length: 15 residues. CDR1 is KGHSH and CDR2 is LQKENI in the germline V gene.

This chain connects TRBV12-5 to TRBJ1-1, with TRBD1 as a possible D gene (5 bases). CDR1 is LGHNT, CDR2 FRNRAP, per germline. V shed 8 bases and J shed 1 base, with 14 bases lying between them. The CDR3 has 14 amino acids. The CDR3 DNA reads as TGTGCTAGTATATTATCGGGGGAGAACACTGAAGCTTTCTTT. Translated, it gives CASILSGENTEAFF.

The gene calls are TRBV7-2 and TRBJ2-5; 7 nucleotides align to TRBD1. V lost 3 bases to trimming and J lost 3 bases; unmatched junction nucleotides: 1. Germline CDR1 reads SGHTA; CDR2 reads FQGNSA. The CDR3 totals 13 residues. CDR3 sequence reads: CASSLQGEETQYF. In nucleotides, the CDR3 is TGTGCCAGCAGCTTGCAGGGGGAAGAGACCCAGTACTTC.

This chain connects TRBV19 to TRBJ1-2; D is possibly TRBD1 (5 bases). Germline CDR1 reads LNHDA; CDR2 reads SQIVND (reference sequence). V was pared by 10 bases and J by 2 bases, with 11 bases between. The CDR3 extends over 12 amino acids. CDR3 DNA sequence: TGTGCCACAGACAGTGCAAACTATGGCTACACCTTC. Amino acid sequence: CATDSANYGYTF.

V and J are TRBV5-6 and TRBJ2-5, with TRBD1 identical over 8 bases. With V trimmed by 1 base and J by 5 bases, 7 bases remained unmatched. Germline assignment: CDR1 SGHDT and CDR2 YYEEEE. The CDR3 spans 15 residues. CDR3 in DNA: TGTGCCAGCAGCTTGCCCAGGGGGCTGATGGAGACCCAGTACTTC. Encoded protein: CASSLPRGLMETQYF.

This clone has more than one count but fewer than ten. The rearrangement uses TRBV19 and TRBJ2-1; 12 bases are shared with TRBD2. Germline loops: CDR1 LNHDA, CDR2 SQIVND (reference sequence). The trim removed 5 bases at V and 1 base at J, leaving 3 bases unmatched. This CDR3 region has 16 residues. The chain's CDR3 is CASSSTSGGSYNEQFF. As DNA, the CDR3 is TGTGCCAGTAGTTCGACTAGCGGGGGTTCCTACAATGAGCAGTTCTTC.

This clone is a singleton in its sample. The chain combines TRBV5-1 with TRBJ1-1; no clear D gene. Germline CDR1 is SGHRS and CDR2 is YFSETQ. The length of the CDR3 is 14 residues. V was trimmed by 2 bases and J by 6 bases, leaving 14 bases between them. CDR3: CASSFGSEASEAFF. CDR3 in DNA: TGCGCCAGCAGCTTTGGTAGCGAGGCATCTGAAGCTTTCTTT.

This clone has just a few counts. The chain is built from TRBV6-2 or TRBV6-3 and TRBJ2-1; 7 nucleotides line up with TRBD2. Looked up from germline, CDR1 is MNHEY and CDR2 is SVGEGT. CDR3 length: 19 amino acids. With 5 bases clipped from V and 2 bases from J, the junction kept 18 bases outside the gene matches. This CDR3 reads CASSQPAGDRLRTYNEQFF. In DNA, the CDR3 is TGTGCCAGCAGTCAACCGGCGGGGGACCGCCTTAGGACCTACAATGAGCAGTTCTTC.

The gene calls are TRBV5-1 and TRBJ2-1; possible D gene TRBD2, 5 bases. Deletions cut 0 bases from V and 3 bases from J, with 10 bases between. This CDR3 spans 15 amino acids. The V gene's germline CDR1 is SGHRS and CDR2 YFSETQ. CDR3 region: CASSLESAGYNEQFF. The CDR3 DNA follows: TGCGCCAGCAGCTTGGAGTCCGCGGGCTACAATGAGCAGTTCTTC.

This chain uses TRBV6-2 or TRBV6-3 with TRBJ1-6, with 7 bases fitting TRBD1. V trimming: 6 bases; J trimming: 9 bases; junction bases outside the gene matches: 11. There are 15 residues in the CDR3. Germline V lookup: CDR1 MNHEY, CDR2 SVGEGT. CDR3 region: CASSRRQGGGSPLHF. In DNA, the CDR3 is TGTGCCAGCAGCCGCCGACAGGGAGGCGGTTCACCCCTCCACTTT.

The CDR3 DNA sequence: TGTGCCAGCAGTGTGGGACAGGGCGGAGAAAAACTGTTTTTT. It is translated as CASSVGQGGEKLFF. The chain is built from TRBV25-1 and TRBJ1-4; 9 nucleotides match TRBD1. V gave up 4 bases and J gave up 8 bases; unmatched junction bases: 5. The CDR3 extends over 14 amino acids. CDR1 MGHDK and CDR2 SYGVNS come from the germline V gene.

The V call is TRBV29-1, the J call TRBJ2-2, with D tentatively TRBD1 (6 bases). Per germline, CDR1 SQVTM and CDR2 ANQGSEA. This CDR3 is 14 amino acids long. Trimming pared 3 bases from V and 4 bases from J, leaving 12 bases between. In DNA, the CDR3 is TGCAGCGTTGATACAGGGAAAAGCACCGGGGAGCTGTTTTTT. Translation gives CSVDTGKSTGELFF.

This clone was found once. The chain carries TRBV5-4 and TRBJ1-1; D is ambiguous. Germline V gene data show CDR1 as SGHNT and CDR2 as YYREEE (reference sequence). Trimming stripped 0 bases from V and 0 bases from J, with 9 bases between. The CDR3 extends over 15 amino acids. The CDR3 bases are TGTGCCAGCAGCTTGGGGTCAGAACTGAACACTGAAGCTTTCTTT. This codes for CASSLGSELNTEAFF.

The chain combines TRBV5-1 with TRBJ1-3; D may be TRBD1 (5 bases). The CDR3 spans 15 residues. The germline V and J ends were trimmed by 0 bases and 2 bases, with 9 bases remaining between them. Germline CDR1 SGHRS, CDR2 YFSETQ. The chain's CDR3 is CASSLDPGTGNTIYF. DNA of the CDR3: TGCGCCAGCAGCTTGGATCCAGGGACTGGAAACACCATATATTTT. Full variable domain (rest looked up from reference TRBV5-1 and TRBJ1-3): KAGVTQTPRYLIKTRGQQVTLSCSPISGHRSVSWYQQTPGQGLQFLFEYFSETQRNKGNFPGRFSGRQFSNSRSEMNVSTLELGDSALYLCASSLDPGTGNTIYFGEGSWLTVV.

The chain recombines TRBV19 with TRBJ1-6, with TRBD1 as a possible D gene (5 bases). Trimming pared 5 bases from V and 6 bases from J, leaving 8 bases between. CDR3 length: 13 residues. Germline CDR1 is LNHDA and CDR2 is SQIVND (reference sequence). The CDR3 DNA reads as TGTGCCAGTAGTGGCCAGGGTAATTCACCCCTCCACTTT. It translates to CASSGQGNSPLHF.

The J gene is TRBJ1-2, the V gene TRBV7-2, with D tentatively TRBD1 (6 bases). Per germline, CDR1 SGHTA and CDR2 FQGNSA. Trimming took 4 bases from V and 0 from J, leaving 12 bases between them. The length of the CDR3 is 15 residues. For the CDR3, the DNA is TGTGCCAGCAGCTCTGAGGCAGGGGCTAACTATGGCTACACCTTC. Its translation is CASSSEAGANYGYTF.

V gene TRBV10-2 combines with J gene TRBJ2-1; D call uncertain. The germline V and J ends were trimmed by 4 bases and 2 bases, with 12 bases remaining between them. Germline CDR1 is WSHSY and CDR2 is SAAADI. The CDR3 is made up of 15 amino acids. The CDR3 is CASSGGVDPYNEQFF. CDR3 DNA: TGCGCCAGCAGTGGAGGAGTGGATCCCTACAATGAGCAGTTCTTC.

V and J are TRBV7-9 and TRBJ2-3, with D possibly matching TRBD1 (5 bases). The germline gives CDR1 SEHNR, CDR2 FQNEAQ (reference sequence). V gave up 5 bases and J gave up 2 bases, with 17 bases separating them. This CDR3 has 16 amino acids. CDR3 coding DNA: TGTGCCAGCAGCCGAGGAGACAGATTTGTCACAGATACGCAGTATTTT. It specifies CASSRGDRFVTDTQYF.

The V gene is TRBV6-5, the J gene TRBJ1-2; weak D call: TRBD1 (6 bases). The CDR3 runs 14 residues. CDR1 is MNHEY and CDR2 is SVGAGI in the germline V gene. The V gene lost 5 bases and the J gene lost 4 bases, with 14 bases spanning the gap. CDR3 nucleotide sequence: TGTGCCAGCAGTCCATCACAGGGAAGCTATGGCTACACCTTC. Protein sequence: CASSPSQGSYGYTF.